This TCR beta chain was sequenced during a study of cytomegalovirus exposure and HLA in healthy donors. Everyone who donated was a healthy bone marrow donor. Germline CDR1 LGHNT, CDR2 FRNRAP. This CDR3 is built from 14 residues. V dropped 7 bases and J dropped 4; count of bases not matched to a gene: 6. This PCR relied on a set of 60 Vbeta primers and 13 Jbeta primers. Repertoires were generated with immunoSEQ multiplex PCR, while TCRdb's copy carries only in-frame clones and drops some. This sample's clone table lists tens of thousands of clones. This TCR was recovered from a man between 50 and 59 years old in good health and CMV-seronegative. The specimen sequenced was PBMCs. The rearrangement joins TRBV12-5 to TRBJ2-3; 9 bases fit TRBD2. The CDR3 reads CASDAGGPSDTQYF. DNA of the CDR3: TGTGCTAGTGATGCGGGGGGGCCGTCAGATACGCAGTATTTT.